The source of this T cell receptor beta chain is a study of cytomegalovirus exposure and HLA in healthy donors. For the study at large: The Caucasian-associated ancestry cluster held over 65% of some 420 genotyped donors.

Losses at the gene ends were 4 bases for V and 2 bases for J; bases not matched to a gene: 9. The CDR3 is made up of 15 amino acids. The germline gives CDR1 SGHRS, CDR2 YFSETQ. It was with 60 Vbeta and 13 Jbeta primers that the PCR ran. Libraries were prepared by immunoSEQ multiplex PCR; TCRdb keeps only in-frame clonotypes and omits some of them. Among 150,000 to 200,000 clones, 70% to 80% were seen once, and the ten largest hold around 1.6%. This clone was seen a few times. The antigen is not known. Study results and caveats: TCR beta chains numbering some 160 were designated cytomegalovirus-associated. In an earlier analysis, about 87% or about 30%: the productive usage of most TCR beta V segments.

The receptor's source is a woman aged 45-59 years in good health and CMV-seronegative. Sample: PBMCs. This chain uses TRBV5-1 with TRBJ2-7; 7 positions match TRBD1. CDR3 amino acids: CASSRTGAGAYEQYF. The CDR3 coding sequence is TGCGCCAGCAGCCGGACAGGCGCCGGCGCCTACGAGCAGTACTTC.